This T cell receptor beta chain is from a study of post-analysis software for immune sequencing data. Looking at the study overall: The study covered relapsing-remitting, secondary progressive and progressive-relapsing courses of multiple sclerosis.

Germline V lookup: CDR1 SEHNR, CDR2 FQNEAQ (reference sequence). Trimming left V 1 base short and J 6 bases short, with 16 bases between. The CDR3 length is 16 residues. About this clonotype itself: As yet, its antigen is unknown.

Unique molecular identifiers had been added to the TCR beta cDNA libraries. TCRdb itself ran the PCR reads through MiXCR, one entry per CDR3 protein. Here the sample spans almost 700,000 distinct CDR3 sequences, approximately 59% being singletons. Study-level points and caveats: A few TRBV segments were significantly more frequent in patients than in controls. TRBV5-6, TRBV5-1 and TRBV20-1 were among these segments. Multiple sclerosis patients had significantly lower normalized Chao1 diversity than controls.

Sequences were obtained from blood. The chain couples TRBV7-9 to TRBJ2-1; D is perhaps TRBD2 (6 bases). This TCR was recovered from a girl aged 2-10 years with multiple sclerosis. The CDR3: CASSLGGGTDRNEQFF. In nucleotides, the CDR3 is TGTGCCAGCAGCTTAGGCGGCGGGACGGACCGCAATGAGCAGTTCTTC. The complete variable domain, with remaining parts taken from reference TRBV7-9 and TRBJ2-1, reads DTGVSQNPRHKITKRGQNVTFRCDPISEHNRLYWYRQTLGQGPEFLTYFQNEAQLEKSRLLSDRFSAERPKGSFSTLEIQRTEQGDSAMYLCASSLGGGTDRNEQFFGPGTRLTVL.